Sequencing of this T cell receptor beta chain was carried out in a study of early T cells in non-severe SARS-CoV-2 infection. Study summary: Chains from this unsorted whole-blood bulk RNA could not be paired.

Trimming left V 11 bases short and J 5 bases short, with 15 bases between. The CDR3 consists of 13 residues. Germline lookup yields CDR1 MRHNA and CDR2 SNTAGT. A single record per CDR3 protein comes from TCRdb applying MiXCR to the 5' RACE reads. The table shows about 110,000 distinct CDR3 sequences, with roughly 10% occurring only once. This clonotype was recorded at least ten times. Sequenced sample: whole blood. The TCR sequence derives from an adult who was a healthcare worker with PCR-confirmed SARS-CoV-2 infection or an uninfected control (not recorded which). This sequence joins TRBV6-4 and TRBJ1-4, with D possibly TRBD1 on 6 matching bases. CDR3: CARARQANEKLFF. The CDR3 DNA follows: TGTGCCCGGGCACGACAGGCAAATGAAAAACTGTTTTTT.